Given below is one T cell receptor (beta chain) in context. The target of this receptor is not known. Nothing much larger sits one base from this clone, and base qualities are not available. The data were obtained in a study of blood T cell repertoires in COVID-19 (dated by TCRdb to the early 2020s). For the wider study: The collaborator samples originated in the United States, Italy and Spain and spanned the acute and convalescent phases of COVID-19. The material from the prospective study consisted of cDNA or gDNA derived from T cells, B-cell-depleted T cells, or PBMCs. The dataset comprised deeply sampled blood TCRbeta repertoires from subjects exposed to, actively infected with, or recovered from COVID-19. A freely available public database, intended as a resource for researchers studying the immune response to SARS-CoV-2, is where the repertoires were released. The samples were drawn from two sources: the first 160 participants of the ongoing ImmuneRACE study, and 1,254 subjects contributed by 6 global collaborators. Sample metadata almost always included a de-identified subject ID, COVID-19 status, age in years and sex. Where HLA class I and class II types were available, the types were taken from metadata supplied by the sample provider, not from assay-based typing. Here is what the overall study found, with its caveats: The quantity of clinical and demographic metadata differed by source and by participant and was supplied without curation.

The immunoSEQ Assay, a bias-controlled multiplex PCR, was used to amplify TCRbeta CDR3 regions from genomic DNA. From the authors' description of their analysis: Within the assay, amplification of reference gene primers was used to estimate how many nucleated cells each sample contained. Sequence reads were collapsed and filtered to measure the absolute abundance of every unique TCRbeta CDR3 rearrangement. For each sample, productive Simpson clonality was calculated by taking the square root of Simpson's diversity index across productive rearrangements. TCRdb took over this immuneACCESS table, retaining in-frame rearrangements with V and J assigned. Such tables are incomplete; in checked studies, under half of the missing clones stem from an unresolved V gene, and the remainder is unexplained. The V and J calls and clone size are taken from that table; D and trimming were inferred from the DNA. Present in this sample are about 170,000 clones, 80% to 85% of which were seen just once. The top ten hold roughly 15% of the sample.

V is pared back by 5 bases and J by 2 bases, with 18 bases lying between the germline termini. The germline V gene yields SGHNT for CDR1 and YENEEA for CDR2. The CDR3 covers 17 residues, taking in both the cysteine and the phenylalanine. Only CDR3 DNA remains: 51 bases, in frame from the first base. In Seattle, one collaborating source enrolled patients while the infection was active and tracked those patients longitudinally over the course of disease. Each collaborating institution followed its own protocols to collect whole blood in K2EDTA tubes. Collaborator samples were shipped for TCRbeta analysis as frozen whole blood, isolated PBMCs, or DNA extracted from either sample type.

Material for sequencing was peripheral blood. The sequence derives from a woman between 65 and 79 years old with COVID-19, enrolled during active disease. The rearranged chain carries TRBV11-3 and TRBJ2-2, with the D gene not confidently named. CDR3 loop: CASSPAAASANTGELFF. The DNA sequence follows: TGTGCCAGCAGCCCCGCTGCAGCGTCAGCCAACACCGGGGAGCTGTTTTTT.